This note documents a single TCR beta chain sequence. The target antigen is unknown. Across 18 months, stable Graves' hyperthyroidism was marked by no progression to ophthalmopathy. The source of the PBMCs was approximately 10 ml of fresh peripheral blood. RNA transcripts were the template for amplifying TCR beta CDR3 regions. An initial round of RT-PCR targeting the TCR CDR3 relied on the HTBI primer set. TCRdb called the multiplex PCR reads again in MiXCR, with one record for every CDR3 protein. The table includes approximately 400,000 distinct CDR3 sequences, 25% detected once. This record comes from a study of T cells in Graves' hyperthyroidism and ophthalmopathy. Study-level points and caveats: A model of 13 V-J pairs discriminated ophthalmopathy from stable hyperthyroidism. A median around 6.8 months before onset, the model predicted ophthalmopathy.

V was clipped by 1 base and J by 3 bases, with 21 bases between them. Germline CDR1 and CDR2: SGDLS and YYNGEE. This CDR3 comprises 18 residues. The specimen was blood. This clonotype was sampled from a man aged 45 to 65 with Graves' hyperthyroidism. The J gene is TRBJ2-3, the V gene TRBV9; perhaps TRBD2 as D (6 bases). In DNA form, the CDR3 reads TGTGCCAGCAGCGTAACCCCTCGGCCCACCGGGGGAACAGATACGCAGTATTTT. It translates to CASSVTPRPTGGTDTQYF.